The rows below give T cell receptor beta chains drawn from one sample of a study of blood T cell repertoires in COVID-19. Sequenced by immunoSEQ multiplex PCR; TCRdb stores in-frame clones only, minus some. The sample carries about 30,000 clones, about two thirds recorded once. The sample was peripheral blood. These TCRs come from a human donor in a cohort sampled during active COVID-19. Both conserved end residues are part of each CDR3. Each record gives: V gene, clone size, J gene, D gene, CDR3 DNA, CDR3 protein. A D gene is named only where the DNA matches it firmly. Only some rows state a clone size, as once, few, many or a class for expanded clones.

v_gene: TRBV9; abundance: few; j_gene: TRBJ1-4; d_gene: -; CDR3nt: TGTGCCAGCAGCGTCACAGGGCCCGCAACTAATGAAAAACTGTTTTTT; CDR3aa: CASSVTGPATNEKLFF
v_gene: TRBV5-6; abundance: -; j_gene: TRBJ1-1; d_gene: -; CDR3nt: TGTGCCAGCAGCTTGGGAGACTATAACACTGAAGCTTTCTTT; CDR3aa: CASSLGDYNTEAFF
v_gene: TRBV27; abundance: few; j_gene: TRBJ1-4; d_gene: -; CDR3nt: TGTGCCAGCAGTTTAAAAGTCCAGGAAAAACTGTTTTTT; CDR3aa: CASSLKVQEKLFF
v_gene: TRBV14; abundance: -; j_gene: TRBJ2-7; d_gene: TRBD1; CDR3nt: TGTGCCAGCAGCCCAAATAACAGGGGCCTTACCTTTAGCTCCTACGAGCAGTACTTC; CDR3aa: CASSPNNRGLTFSSYEQYF
v_gene: TRBV19; abundance: few; j_gene: TRBJ2-2; d_gene: TRBD2; CDR3nt: TGTGCCAGTAGTATAGGAAGCGGGAGTTTCGGGCGGGAGCTGTTTTTT; CDR3aa: CASSIGSGSFGRELFF
v_gene: TRBV15; abundance: -; j_gene: TRBJ2-1; d_gene: -; CDR3nt: TGTGCCACCAGCAGAGATCAGGGGGGACGCAGACTAGACAATGAGCAGTTCTTC; CDR3aa: CATSRDQGGRRLDNEQFF
v_gene: TRBV6-5; abundance: few; j_gene: TRBJ2-7; d_gene: TRBD1; CDR3nt: TGTGCCAGCAGTTTTCGGGACAGGCTCTCCTACGAGCAGTACTTC; CDR3aa: CASSFRDRLSYEQYF
v_gene: TRBV7-2; abundance: once; j_gene: TRBJ2-7; d_gene: -; CDR3nt: TGTGCCAGCAGCGCCGGGGTCCGTGGGTACGAGCAGTACTTC; CDR3aa: CASSAGVRGYEQYF
v_gene: TRBV5-1; abundance: few; j_gene: TRBJ2-7; d_gene: TRBD1; CDR3nt: TGCGCCAGCAGCTTGGCGGGGACAGCCTCCTACGAGCAGTACTTC; CDR3aa: CASSLAGTASYEQYF
v_gene: TRBV14; abundance: -; j_gene: TRBJ2-5; d_gene: TRBD1; CDR3nt: TGTGCCAGCAGCCCACAGGGGTTGGCGCGGGAGACCCAGTACTTC; CDR3aa: CASSPQGLARETQYF
v_gene: TRBV5-1; abundance: -; j_gene: TRBJ2-1; d_gene: TRBD1; CDR3nt: TGCGCCAGCAGCGGCGGGACAGGGGTTTACAATGAGCAGTTCTTC; CDR3aa: CASSGGTGVYNEQFF
v_gene: TRBV27; abundance: -; j_gene: TRBJ2-5; d_gene: -; CDR3nt: TGTGCCAGCAGTTTACTAGCGAGAGTGGAGACCCAGTACTTC; CDR3aa: CASSLLARVETQYF
v_gene: TRBV3-1/TRBV3-2; abundance: -; j_gene: TRBJ1-5; d_gene: -; CDR3nt: TGTGCCAGCAGCAACAGGGTCAATCAGCCCCAGCATTTT; CDR3aa: CASSNRVNQPQHF
v_gene: TRBV4-2; abundance: few; j_gene: TRBJ2-5; d_gene: TRBD2; CDR3nt: TGTGCCAGCAGCTCAAGTACCGGGACTAGCGGGGCAGGTGAGACCCAGTACTTC; CDR3aa: CASSSSTGTSGAGETQYF
v_gene: TRBV12-3/TRBV12-4; abundance: -; j_gene: TRBJ2-1; d_gene: -; CDR3nt: TGTGCCAGCAGTTTAGATGGGGCAGAGCAGTTCTTC; CDR3aa: CASSLDGAEQFF
v_gene: TRBV6-2/TRBV6-3; abundance: once; j_gene: TRBJ2-7; d_gene: TRBD2; CDR3nt: TGTGCCAGCAGTACCCAGCGGGGGGATCTCTACGAGCAGTACTTC; CDR3aa: CASSTQRGDLYEQYF
v_gene: TRBV7-3; abundance: -; j_gene: TRBJ2-5; d_gene: TRBD1; CDR3nt: TGTGCCAGCAGCCTACAGGGGAAATCCCAAGAGACCCAGTACTTC; CDR3aa: CASSLQGKSQETQYF
v_gene: TRBV12-3/TRBV12-4; abundance: -; j_gene: TRBJ1-6; d_gene: -; CDR3nt: TGTGCCAGCAGGGCGATAGCTAATTCACCCCTCCACTTT; CDR3aa: CASRAIANSPLHF